Presented here are 8 T cell receptor beta chains from one specimen sequenced in a study of blood T cell repertoires in COVID-19. Profiled with immunoSEQ multiplex PCR; TCRdb holds only in-frame clones, not every one. The table lists a few hundred thousand clones, around 86% of them singletons, with 8% to 13% in the top ten. Material: PBMCs or T cells enriched from blood (not recorded which). Every receptor here comes from a woman aged 18-29 years who had recovered from COVID-19.

The chain links TRBV28 to TRBJ1-5; perhaps TRBD1 as D (6 bases). The CDR3 is 16 amino acids. V gave up 4 bases and J gave up 0 bases, with 13 bases separating them. CDR1 and CDR2 from the germline V gene are MDHEN and SYDVKM. The CDR3 bases are TGTGCCAGCAGTTCAGGACAGCCTTATAGCAATCAGCCCCAGCATTTT. It encodes CASSSGQPYSNQPQHF.

The CDR3 DNA reads TGCGCCAGCAGCCCGGCGGGGACCAACTATGGCTACACCTTC. Encoded protein: CASSPAGTNYGYTF. This chain links TRBV4-1 with TRBJ1-2, with D maybe TRBD1 (5 bases). The CDR3 spans 14 residues. V was clipped by 4 bases and J by 2 bases, with 11 bases between them. Germline values: CDR1 MGHRA, CDR2 YSYEKL.

The J gene is TRBJ2-3, the V gene TRBV3-1 (or the pseudogene TRBV3-2); 9 positions match TRBD2. V shed 3 bases, J shed 3 bases, and the junction held 4 bases outside the gene matches. CDR1 is LGHDT and CDR2 is YNNKEL in the germline V gene (reference sequence). The CDR3 runs 15 residues. The CDR3 DNA reads as TGTGCCAGCAGCCAGCTAGCGGGGTATACAGATACGCAGTATTTT. This sequence encodes CASSQLAGYTDTQYF.

The rearrangement joins TRBV30 to TRBJ2-5; 7 nucleotides align to TRBD1. Germline CDR1 GTSNPN, CDR2 SVGIG (reference sequence). With 3 bases clipped from V and 5 bases from J, the junction kept 0 bases outside the gene matches. The CDR3 is made up of 11 amino acids. The CDR3 protein is CAWRTGETQYF. The CDR3 DNA sequence: TGTGCCTGGAGGACAGGGGAGACCCAGTACTTC.

The chain uses TRBV4-1 and TRBJ2-5; 10 positions match TRBD2. J gave up 2 bases and V 3 bases, and 0 bases lay outside the gene matches. The CDR3 length is 14 residues. The germline gives CDR1 MGHRA, CDR2 YSYEKL. CDR3 in amino acids: CASSQTSGQETQYF. The CDR3 DNA reads TGCGCCAGCAGCCAGACTAGCGGGCAAGAGACCCAGTACTTC.

The V and J genes are TRBV27 and TRBJ1-3, with 7 bases identical to TRBD1. There are 14 residues in the CDR3. V dropped 7 bases and J dropped 3; count of bases not matched to a gene: 6. Germline V lookup: CDR1 MNHEY, CDR2 SMNVEV (reference sequence). CDR3 coding DNA: TGTGCCAGCAAACCGGGACAGTATGGAAACACCATATATTTT. Amino acid sequence: CASKPGQYGNTIYF.

Only a few counts were recorded for this clone. The J gene is TRBJ2-7, the V gene TRBV6-5, with TRBD2 matching over 10 bases. Per the germline V gene, CDR1 is MNHEY and CDR2 is SVGAGI. The CDR3 length is 15 residues. The trim removed 0 bases at V and 6 bases at J, leaving 5 bases unmatched. CDR3: CASSYSASGSFEQYF. CDR3 coding DNA: TGTGCCAGCAGTTACTCTGCTAGCGGGAGTTTCGAGCAGTACTTC.

This clone was counted once. The chain combines TRBV7-8 with TRBJ1-1, with D possibly matching TRBD1 (5 bases). Germline V gene sequence: CDR1 SGHVS, CDR2 FQNEAQ. The CDR3 consists of 18 residues. V gave up 0 bases and J gave up 4 bases, with 21 bases separating them. The CDR3: CASSLAFEWREGVTEAFF. Written as DNA, the CDR3 is TGTGCCAGCAGCTTAGCGTTTGAATGGAGGGAAGGGGTCACTGAAGCTTTCTTT.